This T cell receptor beta chain is drawn from a study of regulatory T cells in long-lasting Graves disease. General study results and limits: Public clonotype sharing was higher in persistent than newly diagnosed patients.

The time point: persistent/refractory GD, antithyroid drugs over 5 years with positive TRAb. There was RNA extracted from PBMCs, and the TCR library was made from it. An endocrinology department in Xi'an, China, recruited the patients. Relying on iRepertoire HTBI primers and Arm-PCR of CDR3 regions, the team built TCR beta libraries. In the study's own analysis: Samples jointly harbored 62 TRBV and about 13 TRBJ segments. Using its own MiXCR run on the multiplex PCR reads, TCRdb lists one record per CDR3 protein. The V and J calls were not made by the authors but by TCRdb's processing. The table lists a few hundred thousand distinct CDR3 sequences, more than 20% of them singletons. In germline, CDR1 is SGHRS, CDR2 YFSETQ. V lost 3 bases and J lost 0, with 9 bases in between. The CDR3 is 15 residues long. Of note for this clonotype: Its antigen is currently unknown.

The input for sequencing was peripheral blood mononuclear cells (PBMCs), taken when the disease was refractory, from a patient treated with antithyroid drugs. This clonotype originated in a woman aged 40 to 49 with Graves disease. This sequence joins TRBV5-1 and TRBJ2-2, with D tentatively TRBD2 (5 bases). The CDR3 region is CASSSGSTNTGELFF. The CDR3 DNA sequence: TGCGCCAGCAGCTCGGGATCAACGAACACCGGGGAGCTGTTTTTT.